This T cell receptor beta chain was profiled in a study of blood T cell repertoires in COVID-19. On the study more broadly: The origin of the acute and convalescent COVID-19 samples was the United States, Italy and Spain. The analysed material was cDNA or gDNA that came from T cells, B-cell-depleted T cells, or PBMCs.

The V gene's germline CDR1 is LGHNA and CDR2 YNFKEQ. This CDR3 has 14 amino acids. The V gene lost 0 bases and the J gene lost 10 bases, with 15 bases spanning the gap. Repertoires were generated with immunoSEQ multiplex PCR, while TCRdb's copy carries only in-frame clones and drops some. This table holds roughly 88,000 clones, around 90% found once. The chain couples TRBV4-2 to TRBJ1-1, with a tentative D call TRBD1 (5 bases). The sequence came from a woman aged 45-60 years in a cohort sampled during active COVID-19. Sample: peripheral blood. This CDR3 reads CASSQDLGPFGAFF. The CDR3 coding sequence is TGTGCCAGCAGCCAAGATCTGGGGCCGTTTGGAGCTTTCTTT.